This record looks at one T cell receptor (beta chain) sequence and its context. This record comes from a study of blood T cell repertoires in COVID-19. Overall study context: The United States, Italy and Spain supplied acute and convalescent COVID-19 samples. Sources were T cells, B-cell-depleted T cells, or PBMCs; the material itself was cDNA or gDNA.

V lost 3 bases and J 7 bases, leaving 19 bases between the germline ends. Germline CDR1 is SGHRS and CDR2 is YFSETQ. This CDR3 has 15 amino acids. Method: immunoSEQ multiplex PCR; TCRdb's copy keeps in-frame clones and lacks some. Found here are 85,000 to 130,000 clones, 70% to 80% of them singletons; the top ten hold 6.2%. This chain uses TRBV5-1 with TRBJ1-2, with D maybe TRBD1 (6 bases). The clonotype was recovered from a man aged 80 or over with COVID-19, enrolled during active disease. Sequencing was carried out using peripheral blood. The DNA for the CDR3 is TGCGCCAGCAGCTATACAGGGAGCGGTGAGCCTGGCTACACCTTC. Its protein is CASSYTGSGEPGYTF.